This TCR beta chain was identified in a study of cytomegalovirus exposure and HLA in healthy donors. Details on this clone: Its antigen is still unknown.

PCR was performed using 60 Vbeta and 13 Jbeta primers. Clones were sequenced by immunoSEQ multiplex PCR, and TCRdb holds only the in-frame ones, with some missing. The sample lists approximately 150,000 clones; roughly 80% were seen once. The V gene end was trimmed by 4 bases and the J gene end by 2 bases; junction bases not matched to a gene: 4. The CDR3 is 16 amino acids. The germline V gene encodes CDR1 SGHTA and CDR2 FQGTGA. Study results and limitations: Cytomegalovirus-associated status was assigned to about 160 TCR beta chains. Under in vitro conditions, a few CMV-associated chains were confirmed as specific for CMV antigens. Some segments of the V type, notably TRBV6-2 and TRBV6-3, were excluded as indistinguishable.

The chain joins TRBV7-3 to TRBJ2-3; TRBD2 agrees at 12 bases. The receptor was isolated from a man between 25 and 39 years old in good health and CMV-seronegative. The sequenced sample was PBMCs. The CDR3 nucleotides read TGTGCCAGCAGCTCCACTAGCGGGAGGAACACAGATACGCAGTATTTT. It encodes CASSSTSGRNTDTQYF.